This T cell receptor (beta chain) was sequenced during a study of T cells in localized non-small cell lung cancer (dated by TCRdb to the early 2020s). Study-level background: T cell repertoires of 200 to 250 early-stage NSCLC patients were analyzed, with tumors being compared against uninvolved tumor-adjacent lungs. The mean age of the NSCLC patients was roughly 70 years, with roughly 120 men and 100 to 110 women. The cohort comprised 236 treatment-naïve NSCLC patients with resected, localized lung tumors. The paper as a whole reports these results and caveats: Longer overall survival was associated with higher blood T cell density, whereas shorter survival was associated with higher adjacent-lung clonality. A median of around 50 of the top 100 tumor clones were detected in paired uninvolved adjacent lung, and 25 to 35 of these tumor clones were also found among the top 100 clones of the paired uninvolved adjacent lung. The highest T cell clonality was observed in uninvolved tumor-adjacent lung, where clonality exceeded that of tumor, suggesting that antigenic responses were more focused in uninvolved tumor-adjacent lung. Because multi-region tumor sequencing was not performed, intratumor heterogeneity could not be ruled out. Because the study design was exploratory, TCR variables were selected using unadjusted p-values without false-discovery rate correction.

About this clone itself: The specificity of this receptor is unknown. Base qualities are not at hand, and no much larger clone is one base apart.

TCR beta CDR3 regions were sequenced from DNA using the immunoSEQ Assay. For the original study's pipeline: T cell density was computed as TCR beta template counts normalized to usable DNA estimated by amplifying housekeeping genes. The preseqR package was used to estimate richness by extrapolating to 400,000 templates for PBMC samples and to 120,000 templates for tissue samples. Clonality was taken to be one minus Pielou's evenness. Tissue-enriched TCRs were identified by differential abundance testing using productive amino-acid clonotypes, minimum total count 5 and alpha 0.1. Repertoire overlap between compartments was quantified with the Jaccard Index and Morisita Overlap Index. GLIPH clustered TCR beta CDR3s with public tetramer-defined viral CDR3s; viral motifs required at least three viral sequences plus V-gene enrichment. TCRdb holds this immuneACCESS table with in-frame rearrangements only. Some clones are missing; in checked studies, unresolved V genes explain under half, and the rest has no known cause. V and J calls and clone size are as listed in that table; D and trimming were resolved from the DNA. The sample table shows tens of thousands of clones, and 88% are seen once. Jointly, the top ten make up 10% to 15% of the sample.

The CDR3 goes from the cysteine to the phenylalanine over 12 residues. CDR3 DNA only is kept here, 36 bases in frame from base 1. CDR1 and CDR2 are read off the germline V gene as SGHRS and YFSETQ. V sheds 0 bases and J sheds 7 bases, leaving 4 bases between their ends. At diagnosis, peripheral blood, uninvolved tumor-adjacent lung and tumor were collected and stored as a combination of fresh-frozen and FFPE material. Blood samples were analyzed as peripheral blood mononuclear cells for TCR repertoire profiling. This receptor was obtained from a female donor older than 55 with stage III squamous cell lung carcinoma. The material was peripheral blood, obtained before any cancer treatment. This chain is built from TRBV5-1 and TRBJ2-2, with no confidently assigned D gene. The CDR3 region has the sequence CASSLDSGELFF. In nucleotides, the sequence is TGCGCCAGCAGCTTGGACAGCGGGGAGCTGTTTTTT.